This TCR beta chain was sequenced in a study of lymphopenia after photon versus proton radiotherapy (dated by TCRdb to between 2018 and 2020). Notes on the research overall: The study compared the immunological effects of photon versus proton radiation therapy in patients with gastrointestinal tumors who developed high-grade lymphopenia. The cohort comprised approximately 21 patients with gastrointestinal tumors who received either photon or proton therapy and then developed lymphopenia. The goal of the study was to describe how the two radiation modalities differ in their effects on the immune system.

In the germline V gene (reference sequence), CDR1 corresponds to LNHDA and CDR2 to SQIVND. Trimmed from V: 5 bases; trimmed from J: 8 bases; junction bases lacking a gene match: 10. CDR3 length: 16 amino acids, cysteine to phenylalanine. The DNA shown is the 48-base CDR3, in frame from base 1. What the authors observed across the whole study: Across the cohort, an inverse correlation was found between a larger post-nadir drop in TCR diversity and overall survival time among patients who died. The survival association was assessed only in patients who died, and better survival with proton therapy was presented by the authors as a possibility rather than a demonstrated result. During treatment, patients who received proton therapy stayed relatively stable, whereas patients who received photon therapy lost naive T cells and TCR diversity and gained effector/memory populations. After the lymphocyte count nadir, photon-treated repertoires showed oligoclonal expansion, especially of CD8+ Temra cells, which drove the drop in diversity.

Library preparation was by the immunoSEQ multiplex PCR assay. Alongside multiparametric flow cytometry, deep sequencing of rearranged TCR beta loci was used to profile the T cell repertoires. TCRdb mirrors the immuneACCESS table, restricted to in-frame sequences. Some clones are absent from its copies; in checked studies, under half trace to an unresolved V gene, and the reason for the others is unknown. The sample table shows approximately 12,000 clones, and less than 90% are seen once. The ten top clones hold around 3.4% of the sample. A remark on this clone: No antigen is known for it. Base-call qualities are not available, and no considerably larger clone is one nucleotide away.

The sequence links TRBV19 to TRBJ2-1; 12 bases in the junction line up with TRBD2. The sequencing used peripheral blood, collected from a patient treated with photon-based radiotherapy. This receptor was obtained from a man aged 55 to 69 with pancreatic cancer. The CDR3 loop reads CASSPRTSGVWDEQFF. The sequenced DNA: TGTGCCAGTAGTCCCCGGACTAGCGGGGTGTGGGATGAGCAGTTCTTC.